Listed below are T cell receptor beta chains from one sample, sequenced in a study of cytomegalovirus exposure and HLA in healthy donors. Sequencing used immunoSEQ multiplex PCR; TCRdb keeps in-frame clones, though not all of them. Seen here are approximately 110,000 clones, roughly 73% observed once, and the top ten hold 0.85% to 0.9%. Sequencing was carried out using PBMCs. These receptors came from a woman aged 30 to 39 in good health and CMV-seronegative. Each CDR3 is given with its conserved first and last residue. A D gene is named only where the DNA matches it firmly. Clone size is given for some rows only: seen once, a few or many times, or a class if the clone is expanded.

V,J,size,D,DNA,CDR3
TRBV6-1,TRBJ2-7,few,.,TGTGCCAGCAGAGGGACACGGAGCCGGGACGAGCAGTACTTC,CASRGTRSRDEQYF
TRBV9,TRBJ1-2,.,TRBD1,TGTGCCAGCAGCGTAGCTCTCGGACAGGCTTATGGCTACACCTTC,CASSVALGQAYGYTF
TRBV6-1,TRBJ1-5,.,TRBD1,TGTGCCAGCAGCCCAGACAGGGCAGGTCAGCCCCAGCATTTT,CASSPDRAGQPQHF
TRBV30,TRBJ1-2,.,.,TGTGCCTGGAACTCCGGACAATTAGATGGCTACACCTTC,CAWNSGQLDGYTF
TRBV11-2,TRBJ1-1,few,TRBD1,TGTGCCAGCAGCTCGTCCGGGACAGCTGAAGCTTTCTTT,CASSSSGTAEAFF
TRBV2,TRBJ1-1,.,.,TGTGCCAGCAGTGAGCAAACGAGAGAAGCTTTCTTT,CASSEQTREAFF
TRBV30,TRBJ1-2,.,TRBD1,TGTGCCTGGGCCACAGGGGGCTCTAGGTATGGCTACACCTTC,CAWATGGSRYGYTF
TRBV29-1,TRBJ1-1,.,.,TGCAGCGTTGCCGCCACGGGCACTGAAGCTTTCTTT,CSVAATGTEAFF
TRBV6-1,TRBJ1-5,.,.,TGTGCCAGCATGCGGGACCCTAGCAATCAGCCCCAGCATTTT,CASMRDPSNQPQHF
TRBV5-6,TRBJ1-1,once,.,TGTGCCAGCAGCTTCGAGACTGAAGCTTTCTTT,CASSFETEAFF
TRBV6-5,TRBJ1-1,few,TRBD1,TGTGCCAGCAGTGGTCAGGGGGCGAGGAAGGCTTTCTTT,CASSGQGARKAFF
TRBV5-1,TRBJ1-1,once,.,TGCGCCAGCAGCCCGGGGGGGAACACTGAAGCTTTCTTT,CASSPGGNTEAFF
TRBV7-9,TRBJ2-7,.,.,TGTGCCAGCAGCTGGAGGGGTATGGACTACGAGCAGTACTTC,CASSWRGMDYEQYF
TRBV30,TRBJ1-2,once,TRBD1,TGTGCCTGGATTGGGGACAGGGGGAAGGGTGGCTACACCTTC,CAWIGDRGKGGYTF
TRBV5-4,TRBJ1-1,.,TRBD1,TGTGCCAGCAGGGACAGACAGGGCGGGTTCATGAACACTGAAGCTTTCTTT,CASRDRQGGFMNTEAFF
TRBV5-1,TRBJ2-3,.,TRBD2,TGCGCCGCCGGGAAAGGTAGCGGGCCCACAGATACGCAGTATTTT,CAAGKGSGPTDTQYF
TRBV10-3,TRBJ1-1,once,.,TGTGCCATCAGTGGCGGCGGGAACACTGAAGCTTTCTTT,CAISGGGNTEAFF
TRBV19,TRBJ1-1,few,TRBD1,TGTGCCAGTAGTCTCCGGACAGGGTCTTTCACTGAAGCTTTCTTT,CASSLRTGSFTEAFF
TRBV6-6,TRBJ1-2,few,.,TGTGCCAGCAGTCTCAATTCCGCGACGGGGTTGAATGGCTACACCTTC,CASSLNSATGLNGYTF
TRBV4-1,TRBJ2-1,.,TRBD2,TGCGCCAGCAGCCTGATGCGGGGGAGCTCCTACAATGAGCAGTTCTTC,CASSLMRGSSYNEQFF
TRBV5-1,TRBJ2-6,few,TRBD1,TGCGCCAGCAGTATCGACAGGGAAGGCTCTGGGGCCAACGTCCTGACTTTC,CASSIDREGSGANVLTF
TRBV5-6,TRBJ2-3,.,.,TGTGCCAGCAGCTCGGTGGGCGTTACAGATACGCAGTATTTT,CASSSVGVTDTQYF
TRBV15,TRBJ1-4,.,.,TGTGCCACCAGCAGAGACCCGGACAGTACTGATGAAAAACTGTTTTTT,CATSRDPDSTDEKLFF
TRBV18,TRBJ2-3,.,TRBD1,TGTGCCAGCTCACCATCGGGACAGGGCGTCGGAGATACGCAGTATTTT,CASSPSGQGVGDTQYF
TRBV5-1,TRBJ1-1,.,.,TGCGCCAGCAGCTTGACGTTAGAGAGCACTGAAGCTTTCTTT,CASSLTLESTEAFF
TRBV7-2,TRBJ2-5,.,TRBD2,TGTGCCAGCAATCCAATCCTAGCGGGGCAAGAGACCCAGTACTTC,CASNPILAGQETQYF
TRBV10-3,TRBJ1-1,.,.,TGTGCCATCAGTGAGTCGAGGGACGGAGGGTTGGATTTCTTT,CAISESRDGGLDFF
TRBV19,TRBJ2-1,.,.,TGTGCCAGTAGTATTGAGGGCTTCTTTTACAATGAGCAGTTCTTC,CASSIEGFFYNEQFF
TRBV19,TRBJ1-5,.,.,TGTGCCAGTAGTATGGACAACGCCAGACGGGCCCAGCATTTT,CASSMDNARRAQHF
TRBV6-1,TRBJ1-5,.,.,TGTGCCAGCAGTTTACAGGATCAGCCCCAGCATTTT,CASSLQDQPQHF
TRBV7-6,TRBJ1-5,.,.,TGTGCCAGCAGCGGAGACCCTTCAAATCAGCCCCAGCATTTT,CASSGDPSNQPQHF
TRBV2,TRBJ2-5,.,TRBD2,TGTGCCAGCAGTGAAGCTAGCGGGGGGCTCAAAGAGACCCAGTACTTC,CASSEASGGLKETQYF
TRBV18,TRBJ1-5,.,.,TGTGCCAGCTCACCCCTAGACAGGTACTTCAATCAGCCCCAGCATTTT,CASSPLDRYFNQPQHF
TRBV9,TRBJ1-2,.,.,TGTGCCAGCAGCGTAGAGGGGAATACTGGGTATGGCTACACCTTC,CASSVEGNTGYGYTF
TRBV5-1,TRBJ1-1,.,TRBD1,TGCGCCAGCAGCTTGGAAGGGGACAGCAAGGCTTTCTTT,CASSLEGDSKAFF
TRBV4-3,TRBJ1-1,.,TRBD1,TGCGCCAGCAGCCAAGTTAGGTCCAGGGGGACTGAGGACTTCGCTGAAGCTTTCTTT,CASSQVRSRGTEDFAEAFF
TRBV5-6,TRBJ2-1,.,.,TGTGCCAGCAGCTTGCAAGCGAGCTCCTACAATGAGCAGTTCTTC,CASSLQASSYNEQFF
TRBV5-4,TRBJ2-7,.,.,TGTGCCAGCAGCCGCACGGGGGTTCTCTACGAGCAGTACTTC,CASSRTGVLYEQYF
TRBV5-5,TRBJ2-7,.,TRBD2,TGTGCCAGCAGCCTGTCTCTAGCGGTCTTTTCCTACGAGCAGTACTTC,CASSLSLAVFSYEQYF
TRBV2,TRBJ2-1,.,.,TGTGCCAGCAGGCTTGACTATGGTGAGCAGTTCTTC,CASRLDYGEQFF
TRBV6-5,TRBJ1-2,once,.,TGTGCCAGCAGGGGGGGGACGTTTAACTATGGCTACACCTTC,CASRGGTFNYGYTF
TRBV5-1,TRBJ2-1,few,.,TGCGCCAGCAGCTTGGCTCCTGGGGGGTACAATGAGCAGTTCTTC,CASSLAPGGYNEQFF
TRBV14,TRBJ1-1,.,TRBD1,TGTGCCAGCAGCCAAGATCTAGGGGGCGGCTCTGAAGCTTTCTTT,CASSQDLGGGSEAFF
TRBV27,TRBJ1-2,.,TRBD1,TGTGCCAGCAGTCCAGGACAGGACCGCTATGGCTACACCTTC,CASSPGQDRYGYTF
TRBV7-3,TRBJ2-3,.,.,TGTGCCAGCAGCTTAAGTGGAGACACAGATACGCAGTATTTT,CASSLSGDTDTQYF
TRBV6-1,TRBJ1-1,.,.,TGTGCCAGCAGTGAGGGGGAGGGCCTTATGACTGAAGCTTTCTTT,CASSEGEGLMTEAFF
TRBV5-1,TRBJ1-1,.,.,TGCGCCAGCAGCCGGGATGCCCCCCTGGAAGCTTTCTTT,CASSRDAPLEAFF
TRBV18,TRBJ1-1,many,.,TGTGCCAGCTCGTATCAGGAGAACACTGAAGCTTTCTTT,CASSYQENTEAFF
TRBV30,TRBJ1-1,.,.,TGTGCCTGGAGTGTATTACAGGCGAACACTGAAGCTTTCTTT,CAWSVLQANTEAFF
TRBV18,TRBJ1-6,.,.,TGTGCCAGCTCACTTACCGAGGCAGTTTTTGGTAATTCACCCCTCCACTTT,CASSLTEAVFGNSPLHF
TRBV29-1,TRBJ1-1,.,TRBD1,TGCAGCGTTCTACAGGGGTGGACTGAAGCTTTCTTT,CSVLQGWTEAFF
TRBV5-1,TRBJ2-7,.,.,TGCGCCAGCAGCTTGAGAGACAGCGAGCAGTACTTC,CASSLRDSEQYF
TRBV11-2,TRBJ2-1,.,TRBD2,TGTGCCAGCAGCTCCGGAATAGCGGGGGGGTACAATGAGCAGTTCTTC,CASSSGIAGGYNEQFF